The 4 T cell receptor beta chains below were found in one sample sequenced in a study of T cell responses to AZD1222 COVID-19 vaccine. This table comes from immunoSEQ multiplex PCR, and its TCRdb copy is limited to in-frame clones, with some not included. The sample includes about 180,000 clones, about nine tenths of them seen just once. Sequenced here: peripheral blood, sampled 28 days after the second dose of the MenACWY control vaccine. All receptors derive from an adult who received the MenACWY meningococcal vaccine as a control.

The chain has TRBV28 and TRBJ2-7; 11 bases map to TRBD2. Germline CDR1 and CDR2: MDHEN and SYDVKM. The CDR3 extends over 15 amino acids. V shed 7 bases and J 7 bases; nucleotides not matched to a gene: 12. The CDR3 bases are TGTGCCAGCATAACTGGGACTAGCGGTTCGTGGGAGCAGTACTTC. This codes for CASITGTSGSWEQYF.

The rearrangement links TRBV20-1 to TRBJ2-4; no reliable D call. This CDR3 region has 11 residues. Germline V gene sequence: CDR1 DFQATT, CDR2 SNEGSKA (reference sequence). V lost 4 bases, J lost 5 bases, and 6 bases lay in between. This CDR3 is CSANDQNIQYF. CDR3 nucleotide sequence: TGCAGTGCTAACGATCAAAACATTCAGTACTTC.

The rearrangement uses TRBV4-2 and TRBJ1-2; no clear D. Germline assignment: CDR1 LGHNA and CDR2 YNFKEQ. V dropped 0 bases and J dropped 4 bases, with 9 bases sitting between them. CDR3 length equals 14 residues. For the CDR3, the DNA is TGTGCCAGCAGCCAAGATGAAGGCAGCTATGGCTACACCTTC. Its translation is CASSQDEGSYGYTF.

This chain joins TRBV3-1 (or the pseudogene TRBV3-2) and TRBJ1-1; 9 bases fit TRBD1. This CDR3 has 14 amino acids. V was pared by 6 bases and J by 4 bases, with 6 bases of the junction left unmatched. CDR1 and CDR2 (germline): LGHDT, YNNKEL (reference sequence). CDR3 nucleotides: TGTGCCAGCAGACAACAGGGGGCCGGCACTGAAGCTTTCTTT. Residues: CASRQQGAGTEAFF.